This is a list of T cell receptor beta chains from one sample in a study of cytomegalovirus exposure and HLA in healthy donors. Only in-frame clones appear in the TCRdb table, and some are missing; sequencing was by immunoSEQ multiplex PCR. The sample records roughly 130,000 clones, 74% being singletons. The source material was PBMCs. These receptor sequences come from a woman aged 45-59 years in good health and CMV-seropositive. The CDR3 runs from the conserved cysteine through the conserved F or W. The D gene is left open where the match is weak. Size values are once, few and many counts, or a class for expanded clones, and some rows have none.

TRBV9	-	-	TRBJ1-3	CASSVSGHSSGNTIYF	TGTGCCAGCAGCGTATCGGGACACAGCTCTGGAAACACCATATATTTT
TRBV28	-	TRBD2	TRBJ2-3	CASSSPMSGGITDTQYF	TGTGCCAGCAGTTCCCCTATGAGCGGGGGGATCACAGATACGCAGTATTTT
TRBV29-1	few	-	TRBJ2-7	CSAERGSTGEQYF	TGCAGCGCCGAAAGGGGGTCGACGGGCGAGCAGTACTTC
TRBV30	-	-	TRBJ1-4	CAWSVRVRRANEKLFF	TGTGCCTGGAGTGTACGTGTCCGGAGGGCCAATGAAAAACTGTTTTTT
TRBV18	-	-	TRBJ2-2	CASSPPSQGNTGELFF	TGTGCCAGCTCACCACCGAGCCAGGGGAACACCGGGGAGCTGTTTTTT
TRBV2	-	TRBD1	TRBJ1-3	CASSYTTGMSTIYF	TGTGCCAGCAGCTACACGACAGGGATGAGCACCATATATTTT
TRBV10-1	-	TRBD2	TRBJ2-7	CASSGTSGAYEQYF	TGCGCCAGCAGTGGAACTAGCGGGGCCTACGAGCAGTACTTC
TRBV5-6	-	-	TRBJ2-5	CASSSGLSPGGTQYF	TGTGCCAGCAGCTCGGGACTGAGCCCCGGAGGTACCCAGTACTTC
TRBV2	-	TRBD1	TRBJ2-7	CASSDLRGQAIYEQYF	TGTGCCAGCAGTGACCTTCGGGGACAGGCAATCTACGAGCAGTACTTC
TRBV5-6	few	-	TRBJ1-2	CASSPSMGPGGYTF	TGTGCCAGCAGCCCCAGTATGGGGCCTGGTGGCTACACCTTC
TRBV4-1	-	TRBD1	TRBJ1-1	CASQTGTGDTEAFF	TGCGCCAGCCAAACCGGGACAGGGGACACTGAAGCTTTCTTT
TRBV5-1	-	TRBD1	TRBJ2-5	CASVQSGVGTGGLETQYF	TGCGCCAGCGTTCAGAGTGGTGTGGGGACAGGGGGCCTCGAGACCCAGTACTTC
TRBV6-5	-	TRBD1	TRBJ1-3	CASREGQSSGNTIYF	TGTGCCAGCAGAGAGGGACAGTCCTCTGGAAACACCATATATTTT
TRBV18	-	-	TRBJ2-1	CASSRYSGNEQFF	TGTGCCAGCTCACGATATAGCGGCAATGAGCAGTTCTTC
TRBV27	large	-	TRBJ1-1	CASRLGAGNTEAFF	TGTGCCAGCAGGTTGGGGGCAGGGAACACTGAAGCTTTCTTT
TRBV19	-	TRBD2	TRBJ2-1	CASSPLAGEQFF	TGTGCCAGTAGTCCCTTAGCGGGTGAGCAGTTCTTC
TRBV5-4	-	TRBD1	TRBJ2-3	CASSLAPGGITDTQYF	TGTGCCAGCAGCTTGGCCCCAGGGGGCATAACAGATACGCAGTATTTT
TRBV5-1	-	TRBD2	TRBJ2-7	CASSPRTSGGSYEQYF	TGCGCCAGCAGCCCACGGACTAGCGGGGGCTCCTACGAGCAGTACTTC
TRBV19	few	-	TRBJ1-6	CATRGGNSPLHF	TGTGCCACTAGGGGGGGGAATTCACCCCTCCACTTT
TRBV6-5	-	-	TRBJ2-7	CASSFRVGSYEQYF	TGTGCCAGCAGTTTCAGGGTTGGGTCCTACGAGCAGTACTTC
TRBV19	-	-	TRBJ1-6	CASSMDSSSYNSPLHF	TGTGCCAGTAGTATGGACAGCAGCTCCTATAATTCACCCCTCCACTTT
TRBV6-4	-	-	TRBJ1-3	CASSEGQVSGNTIYF	TGTGCCAGCAGTGAGGGCCAGGTCTCTGGAAACACCATATATTTT
TRBV19	-	TRBD1	TRBJ1-1	CASEGQGADTEAFF	TGTGCCAGTGAGGGTCAGGGGGCGGACACTGAAGCTTTCTTT
TRBV13	-	TRBD2	TRBJ2-7	CASSFKRGGREQYF	TGTGCCAGCAGCTTCAAGCGGGGTGGCCGGGAGCAGTACTTC
TRBV6-5	few	TRBD1	TRBJ2-7	CASSDRGREQYF	TGTGCCAGCAGCGACAGGGGACGGGAGCAGTACTTC
TRBV6-5	-	TRBD2	TRBJ2-7	CASSGEGSIYEQYF	TGTGCCAGCAGTGGGGAGGGGTCCATCTACGAGCAGTACTTC
TRBV5-6	-	-	TRBJ2-7	CASSLSGYEQYF	TGTGCCAGCAGCTTGTCAGGCTACGAGCAGTACTTC
TRBV7-2	few	TRBD2	TRBJ2-5	CASSLVTSTGLETQYF	TGTGCCAGCAGCTTAGTGACTAGCACGGGGTTGGAGACCCAGTACTTC
TRBV30	-	TRBD1	TRBJ1-5	CAWSASRGRQQPQHF	TGTGCCTGGAGTGCCTCTAGGGGGCGTCAGCAGCCCCAGCATTTT
TRBV27	-	TRBD1	TRBJ1-1	CASSQTGGTNTEAFF	TGTGCCAGCAGCCAGACAGGGGGCACCAACACTGAAGCTTTCTTT
TRBV4-2	-	TRBD1	TRBJ1-2	CASSQTGTGIYGYTF	TGTGCCAGCAGCCAAACCGGGACAGGCATCTATGGCTACACCTTC
TRBV19	-	TRBD1	TRBJ2-7	CASRDRTYREQYF	TGTGCCAGCCGGGACAGGACGTACCGGGAGCAGTACTTC
TRBV11-3	-	-	TRBJ2-1	CASSSGARNEQFF	TGTGCCAGCAGCTCAGGGGCTAGGAATGAGCAGTTCTTC
TRBV7-6	few	-	TRBJ2-7	CASSLGTGHHYEQYF	TGTGCCAGCAGCTTAGGAACAGGCCACCACTACGAGCAGTACTTC
TRBV7-8	few	-	TRBJ1-5	CASSSEDSFNQPQHF	TGTGCCAGCAGCTCTGAGGACAGCTTCAATCAGCCCCAGCATTTT
TRBV29-1	-	-	TRBJ1-2	CSVEAQGAGGYTF	TGCAGCGTTGAAGCGCAGGGCGCTGGGGGCTACACCTTC
TRBV25-1	once	-	TRBJ2-2	CASTGGTGELFF	TGTGCCAGCACCGGGGGCACCGGGGAGCTGTTTTTT
TRBV9	-	TRBD1	TRBJ1-2	CASTSGQVYGYTF	TGTGCCAGCACCTCGGGACAGGTCTATGGCTACACCTTC
TRBV2	-	TRBD1	TRBJ2-5	CASRGTGQETQYF	TGTGCCAGCAGGGGGACAGGGCAAGAGACCCAGTACTTC
TRBV18	-	-	TRBJ2-1	CASSGGPIDEQFF	TGTGCCAGCTCCGGGGGGCCTATTGATGAGCAGTTCTTC